A single sample gave rise to the 18 T cell receptor beta chains below, sequenced in a study of T-cell reconstitution after alpha-beta-depleted transplantation in children. Molecular barcoding with unique molecular identifiers was used for the TCRbeta library. MiXCR was run by TCRdb on the PCR reads, yielding one entry per CDR3 protein. The sample gives about 350,000 distinct CDR3 sequences, about 14% of which show up once; around 4.5% is in the top ten. The input for sequencing was PBMCs, taken from the stem cell graft. The receptors shown here come from a human donor who donated a stem cell graft to a child with Fanconi anemia.

The chain combines TRBV20-1 with TRBJ2-3; 8 bases are a match to TRBD2. V gave up 5 bases and J gave up 5 bases; unmatched junction bases: 18. The CDR3 runs to 17 residues. Germline V CDR1 and CDR2: DFQATT, SNEGSKA (reference sequence). CDR3 nucleotide sequence: TGCAGTGCTTCCCCTGCCGGACTAGCTCCTCCAGAAGATACGCAGTATTTT. Its translation: CSASPAGLAPPEDTQYF.

This clonotype was detected ten times or more. The rearrangement links TRBV6-2 or TRBV6-3 to TRBJ2-7, with TRBD1 matching 7 bases. This CDR3 is 16 amino acids long. With V trimmed by 4 bases and J by 2 bases, 11 bases remained unmatched. Germline loops: CDR1 MNHEY, CDR2 SVGEGT. DNA for the CDR3: TGTGCCAGCAGTTCGGGGCACAGGGGCCAGACCTACGAGCAGTACTTC. Its protein is CASSSGHRGQTYEQYF.

This clonotype turned up a few times. The rearrangement joins TRBV7-8 to TRBJ1-1, with 9 positions matching TRBD1. Looked up from germline, CDR1 is SGHVS and CDR2 is FQNEAQ. J lost 4 bases, V lost 4 bases, and 13 bases had no gene match. The CDR3 totals 17 residues. DNA of the CDR3: TGTGCCAGCAGCTCACCGGGACAGGGAAAGAGTGGCACTGAAGCTTTCTTT. Its protein is CASSSPGQGKSGTEAFF. The variable domain in full, completed from reference TRBV7-8 and TRBJ1-1, reads GAGVSQSPRYKVAKRGQDVALRCDPISGHVSLFWYQQALGQGPEFLTYFQNEAQLDKSGLPSDRFFAERPEGSVSTLKIQRTQQEDSAVYLCASSSPGQGKSGTEAFFGQGTRLTVV.

This clonotype showed up many times. The chain has TRBV7-9 and TRBJ2-5; D remains ambiguous. The germline CDR1 and CDR2 sequences are SEHNR and FQNEAQ (reference sequence). The V end lost 1 base, the J end lost 3 bases, and 6 bases lay between the germline ends. CDR3 length equals 13 residues. The CDR3 sequence: CASSLVQEETQYF. The CDR3 DNA reads TGTGCCAGCAGCTTAGTTCAGGAAGAGACCCAGTACTTC.

This clonotype was counted a few times. This rearrangement joins TRBV12-3 or TRBV12-4 to TRBJ1-1, with a possible D match to TRBD1 (5 bases). The CDR3 covers 14 residues. Trimming shortened V by 4 bases and J by 0 bases, and 9 bases separated the two germline ends. This CDR3 reads CASSYDSLNTEAFF. CDR3 DNA: TGTGCCAGCAGTTATGACAGTTTGAACACTGAAGCTTTCTTT.

This chain joins TRBV7-2 and TRBJ2-3, with no clear D. This CDR3 region has 12 residues. Germline V gives CDR1 SGHTA, CDR2 FQGNSA. V was pared by 4 bases and J by 4 bases, with 6 bases between. The CDR3 protein is CASSWSSDTQYF. CDR3 nucleotides: TGTGCCAGCAGCTGGTCCTCAGATACGCAGTATTTT.

J is TRBJ2-5 and V is TRBV15; D gene uncertain. CDR1 is LNHNV and CDR2 is YYDKDF in the germline V gene (reference sequence). The CDR3 contains 12 residues. Trimming shortened V by 0 bases and J by 6 bases, and 5 bases separated the two germline ends. CDR3 coding DNA: TGTGCCACCAGCAGAGATAGCCAGACCCAGTACTTC. Its translation: CATSRDSQTQYF.

This clonotype showed up just a few times. This chain uses TRBV12-3 or TRBV12-4 with TRBJ1-3; D not resolved. Trimming removed 2 bases at V and 4 bases at J, with 3 bases between. The CDR3 length is 12 residues. CDR3 residues: CASSLQGNTIYF. As DNA, the CDR3 is TGTGCCAGCAGTTTACAGGGAAACACCATATATTTT.

The genes are TRBV19 and TRBJ1-2; 8 positions match TRBD1. With 7 bases clipped from V and 7 bases from J, the junction kept 8 bases outside the gene matches. Germline lookup yields CDR1 LNHDA and CDR2 SQIVND (reference sequence). This CDR3 region has 13 residues. CDR3 sequence: CASTTQGASGYTF. The CDR3 nucleotides are TGTGCCAGTACCACTCAGGGGGCAAGTGGCTACACCTTC.

The chain combines TRBV5-6 with TRBJ2-5; 7 nucleotides agree with TRBD1. The CDR3 totals 14 residues. The germline gives CDR1 SGHDT, CDR2 YYEEEE. Trimming at V came to 1 base and at J to 3 bases, leaving 3 bases not matched to a gene. In nucleotides, the CDR3 is TGTGCCAGCAGCTTGCCCGGGACAGAAGAGACCCAGTACTTC. Translation: CASSLPGTEETQYF.

This clonotype was seen more than once but under ten times. This rearrangement joins TRBV7-8 to TRBJ2-5, with D possibly being TRBD2 (5 bases). Germline V gene lookup returns CDR1 SGHVS and CDR2 FQNEAQ. The CDR3 runs to 15 residues. V was trimmed by 1 base and J by 5 bases, leaving 14 bases between them. CDR3 DNA sequence: TGTGCCAGCAGCTTAGTAGCGTTCCGCGGGGAGACCCAGTACTTC. This translates into CASSLVAFRGETQYF. Filled out from reference TRBV7-8 and TRBJ2-5, the complete variable domain reads GAGVSQSPRYKVAKRGQDVALRCDPISGHVSLFWYQQALGQGPEFLTYFQNEAQLDKSGLPSDRFFAERPEGSVSTLKIQRTQQEDSAVYLCASSLVAFRGETQYFGPGTRLLVL.

The V and J genes are TRBV5-1 and TRBJ2-2; the match to TRBD1 covers 7 bases. Trimming at V came to 3 bases and at J to 6 bases, leaving 14 bases not matched to a gene. This CDR3 region has 17 residues. Germline assignment: CDR1 SGHRS and CDR2 YFSETQ. In nucleotides, the CDR3 is TGCGCCAGCAGCTGGGACCGAGGGGGCGTGAAGTCCGGGGAGCTGTTTTTT. The encoded protein is CASSWDRGGVKSGELFF.

This chain uses TRBV10-3 with TRBJ2-2, with TRBD1 matching over 9 bases. The germline CDR1 and CDR2 sequences are ENHRY and SYGVKD. V shed 8 bases, J shed 6 bases, and the junction held 10 bases outside the gene matches. This CDR3 has 15 residues. The CDR3 DNA follows: TGTGCCATCCCCAGTGGGACAGGGCCCTCCGGGGAGCTGTTTTTT. Its protein is CAIPSGTGPSGELFF.

This clonotype was detected a few times. CDR3 region: CSVARGTKNIQYF. The CDR3 DNA sequence: TGCAGCGTTGCCAGGGGAACCAAAAACATTCAGTACTTC. V usage is TRBV29-1 and J usage is TRBJ2-4; tentatively, D is TRBD1 (6 bases). This CDR3 spans 13 amino acids. The germline V gene has CDR1 SQVTM and CDR2 ANQGSEA. V lost 4 bases to trimming and J lost 2 bases, with 9 bases between them.

A word on this clonotype: At one of its ends the junction is not consistent with the germline gene, which may arise from a read error. V usage is TRBV5-1 and J usage is TRBJ1-5, with D uncertain. CDR3 length: 15 amino acids. CDR1 is SGHRS and CDR2 is YFSETQ in the germline V gene. The CDR3 loop reads CASSLTGGSNEPQHF. The CDR3 bases are TGCGCCAGCAGCTTGACGGGCGGTAGCAATGAGCCCCAGCATTTT. The entire variable domain, with the rest obtained from reference TRBV5-1 and TRBJ1-5, is as follows: KAGVTQTPRYLIKTRGQQVTLSCSPISGHRSVSWYQQTPGQGLQFLFEYFSETQRNKGNFPGRFSGRQFSNSRSEMNVSTLELGDSALYLCASSLTGGSNEPQHFGDGTRLSIL.

On this clonotype itself: A much larger clone lies a single base off, so this may be a read error. The gene calls are TRBV29-1 and TRBJ2-2; no reliable D call. Trimming removed 0 bases at V and 0 bases at J, with 14 bases between. This CDR3 is 17 amino acids long. CDR1 SQVTM and CDR2 ANQGSEA come from the germline V gene. CDR3 protein: CSVEDPLVGANTGELFF. As DNA, the CDR3 is TGCAGCGTTGAAGATCCCCTAGTGGGCGCGAACACCGGGGAGCTGTTTTTT.

This clonotype has a handful of counts. The chain couples TRBV7-2 to TRBJ1-2, with D uncertain. Germline lookup yields CDR1 SGHTA and CDR2 FQGNSA. The CDR3 consists of 17 residues. The V end lost 10 bases, the J end lost 4 bases, and 28 bases lay between the germline ends. In DNA form, the CDR3 reads TGTGCCATCCCCGAGGGTCTGGGAGTCACGTCGGGCTATGGCTACACCTTC. Its protein product is CAIPEGLGVTSGYGYTF.

Only a few counts were recorded for this clonotype. J is TRBJ2-3 and V is TRBV2, with D perhaps assigned TRBD1 or TRBD2 (5 bases each). V shed 3 bases and J shed 13 bases, with 14 bases lying between them. The CDR3 totals 12 residues. The germline CDR1 and CDR2 sequences are SNHLY and FYNNEI. The CDR3 coding sequence is TGTGCCAGCAGTGACAGGGACCTCTGCGAGTATTTT. Its protein is CASSDRDLCEYF.